Below are 32 T cell receptor beta chains sequenced from a single sample in a study of cytomegalovirus exposure and HLA in healthy donors. PCR employed 60 Vbeta and 13 Jbeta primers. Clones were read by immunoSEQ multiplex PCR, and TCRdb kept only the in-frame ones, dropping some. The sample contains about 160,000 clones, roughly 87% of which appear only once. Sequencing was performed on PBMCs. Receptor source: a girl between 5 and 17 years old in good health and CMV-seropositive.

This chain connects TRBV20-1 to TRBJ2-7, with D perhaps matching TRBD1 (5 bases). Per germline, CDR1 DFQATT and CDR2 SNEGSKA (reference sequence). Between the trimmed V and J ends, which lost 6 bases and 8 bases, there was a span of 14 bases. The CDR3 is 11 residues long. This CDR3 is CSAQDRSKQYF. CDR3 coding DNA: TGCAGTGCCCAAGACAGAAGCAAGCAGTACTTC.

This sequence joins TRBV27 and TRBJ1-2, with D hard to call. The CDR3 is 13 amino acids. V lost 4 bases and J lost 1, with 7 bases in between. Germline V CDR1 and CDR2: MNHEY, SMNVEV (reference sequence). CDR3 protein: CASSYSINYGYTF. Written as DNA, the CDR3 is TGTGCCAGCAGTTACAGTATTAACTATGGCTACACCTTC.

J is TRBJ1-3 and V is TRBV6-4; the D gene is possibly TRBD1 (6 bases). CDR3 size: 18 residues. V was shortened by 2 bases and J by 0 bases, with 17 bases between the two germline ends. Looked up from germline, CDR1 is MRHNA and CDR2 is SNTAGT. In DNA, the CDR3 is TGTGCCAGCAGTGACCAAAGGACAGACCGCTCCTCTGGAAACACCATATATTTT. Its protein is CASSDQRTDRSSGNTIYF.

V usage is TRBV10-3 and J usage is TRBJ1-2; possible D gene TRBD1, 6 bases. CDR1 ENHRY and CDR2 SYGVKD come from the germline V gene. V lost 10 bases and J 6 bases, leaving 21 bases between the germline ends. There are 14 residues in the CDR3. The CDR3 coding sequence is TGTGCCACCCGAGACAGGCAGACGTTGAATGGCTACACCTTC. Translation: CATRDRQTLNGYTF.

The chain is built from TRBV2 and TRBJ2-3; 7 nucleotides agree with TRBD2. Germline V gives CDR1 SNHLY, CDR2 FYNNEI. This CDR3 has 16 amino acids. Losses at the gene ends were 2 bases for V and 2 bases for J; bases not matched to a gene: 7. The CDR3 protein is CASSEISRGTTDTQYF. In DNA form, the CDR3 reads TGTGCCAGCAGTGAAATTTCGCGGGGGACCACAGATACGCAGTATTTT.

This clone was seen a few times. The chain couples TRBV28 to TRBJ2-7; 8 bases match TRBD2. The germline V gene has CDR1 MDHEN and CDR2 SYDVKM. This CDR3 spans 19 amino acids. The V gene end was trimmed by 6 bases and the J gene end by 1 base; junction bases not matched to a gene: 20. The DNA for the CDR3 is TGTGCCAGCAGCCGGGAGTGGCCGGGTTTACGGGAGGGTTCCTACGAGCAGTACTTC. It specifies CASSREWPGLREGSYEQYF.

This clone was observed a single time. This rearrangement joins TRBV7-2 to TRBJ2-5, with a possible D match to TRBD1 (6 bases). The CDR3 sequence is 15 residues long. Germline V CDR1 and CDR2: SGHTA, FQGNSA. V was pared by 2 bases and J by 4 bases, with 14 bases between. The CDR3 nucleotides read TGTGCCAGCAGCTTACAGGGGCAAAGAGGAGAGACCCAGTACTTC. Translating gives CASSLQGQRGETQYF.

The chain couples TRBV11-2 to TRBJ1-2; D uncertain. Germline loops: CDR1 SGHAT, CDR2 FQNNGV. This CDR3 has 13 amino acids. V lost 0 bases to trimming and J lost 4 bases, with 6 bases between them. The CDR3 DNA follows: TGTGCCAGCAGCTTAGACCCTATCTATGGCTACACCTTC. This codes for CASSLDPIYGYTF.

The sample holds a few counts of this clone. The chain joins TRBV6-5 to TRBJ1-4; 7 bases are a match to TRBD1. V lost 0 bases, J lost 8 bases, and 6 bases stayed unmatched. CDR3 length: 15 amino acids. The V gene's germline CDR1 is MNHEY and CDR2 SVGAGI. In DNA form, the CDR3 reads TGTGCCAGCAGTTACTCCGGGACAGCGGGCGAAAAACTGTTTTTT. Encoded protein: CASSYSGTAGEKLFF.

This clone appeared a single time. The gene calls are TRBV19 and TRBJ2-1, with a possible D match to TRBD2 (6 bases). The germline CDR1 and CDR2 sequences are LNHDA and SQIVND (reference sequence). The CDR3 spans 16 residues. V was cut by 4 bases and J by 3 bases, with 16 bases left in between. Written as DNA, the CDR3 is TGTGCCAGTAGTAGACGGGACTTTCGGCTCTACAATGAGCAGTTCTTC. Its translation: CASSRRDFRLYNEQFF.

This clone was picked up a small number of times. This rearrangement joins TRBV15 to TRBJ1-1, with unresolved D. CDR3 length: 15 amino acids. Germline lookup yields CDR1 LNHNV and CDR2 YYDKDF (reference sequence). Trimming shortened V by 1 base and J by 1 base, and 10 bases separated the two germline ends. The CDR3 DNA follows: TGTGCCACCAGCAGAGGAGGAGTAGGGAACACTGAAGCTTTCTTT. This sequence encodes CATSRGGVGNTEAFF.

The chain couples TRBV2 to TRBJ2-3; D unclear. The germline V gene has CDR1 SNHLY and CDR2 FYNNEI. The CDR3 loop spans 11 amino acids. V lost 10 bases to trimming and J lost 5 bases, with 10 bases between them. CDR3 DNA sequence: TGTGCCACAATAACACGAGATACGCAGTATTTT. Translating gives CATITRDTQYF. Full variable domain (remainder filled in from reference TRBV2 and TRBJ2-3): EPEVTQTPSHQVTQMGQEVILRCVPISNHLYFYWYRQILGQKVEFLVSFYNNEISEKSEIFDDQFSVERPDGSNFTLKIRSTKLEDSAMYFCATITRDTQYFGPGTRLTVL.

This clone was detected only once. This chain uses TRBV10-1 with TRBJ2-1; 8 bases are a match to TRBD1. This CDR3 is built from 15 residues. J was trimmed by 7 bases and V by 6 bases; bases with no gene match: 11. Germline values: CDR1 WNHNN, CDR2 SYGVQD (reference sequence). Here the CDR3 DNA reads TGCGCCAGCAGCCGTCCCGGGACAGGAACGAATGAGCAGTTCTTC. Amino acid sequence: CASSRPGTGTNEQFF.

In DNA form, the CDR3 reads TGTGCCAGCAGCGCACGGGGGGGCACAGATACGCAGTATTTT. It is translated as CASSARGGTDTQYF. This chain connects TRBV9 to TRBJ2-3, with 7 positions matching TRBD2. V shed 3 bases, J shed 1 base, and the junction held 2 bases outside the gene matches. The CDR3 contains 14 residues. Germline V gives CDR1 SGDLS, CDR2 YYNGEE.

In nucleotides, the CDR3 is TGTGCCAGCAGCTTGCCCAGCGGGAGCACCGAGACCCAGTACTTC. It translates to CASSLPSGSTETQYF. This rearrangement joins TRBV5-4 to TRBJ2-5; 8 positions agree with TRBD2. V dropped 1 base and J dropped 5; count of bases not matched to a gene: 7. Germline V gene data show CDR1 as SGHNT and CDR2 as YYREEE (reference sequence). The CDR3 extends over 15 amino acids. Combining the CDR3 with reference TRBV5-4 and TRBJ2-5 gives the whole variable domain ETGVTQSPTHLIKTRGQQVTLRCSSQSGHNTVSWYQQALGQGPQFIFQYYREEENGRGNFPPRFSGLQFPNYSSELNVNALELDDSALYLCASSLPSGSTETQYFGPGTRLLVL.

CDR3 amino acids: CASTGDGTEAFF. The DNA of the CDR3 is TGTGCCAGCACCGGGGATGGGACTGAAGCTTTCTTT. The chain has TRBV2 and TRBJ1-1; no clear D. This CDR3 has 12 residues. Germline loops: CDR1 SNHLY, CDR2 FYNNEI. Trimming took off 7 bases at V and 5 bases at J, with 11 bases between the two ends.

CDR3 nucleotide sequence: TGTGCCAGCAGCCTAGACAGGGGCAGGGATGGCTACACCTTC. Translation: CASSLDRGRDGYTF. The V call is TRBV7-9, the J call TRBJ1-2; TRBD1 aligns across 8 bases. The J segment lost 6 bases and the V segment lost 5 bases, leaving 8 bases of the junction unmatched. In germline, CDR1 is SEHNR, CDR2 FQNEAQ (reference sequence). The CDR3 loop spans 14 amino acids. The whole variable domain, filled in from reference TRBV7-9 and TRBJ1-2, reads DTGVSQNPRHKITKRGQNVTFRCDPISEHNRLYWYRQTLGQGPEFLTYFQNEAQLEKSRLLSDRFSAERPKGSFSTLEIQRTEQGDSAMYLCASSLDRGRDGYTFGSGTRLTVV.

The chain links TRBV2 to TRBJ2-3, with D possibly TRBD2 on 6 matching bases. The CDR3 consists of 14 residues. Trimming stripped 7 bases from V and 6 bases from J, with 17 bases between. Per germline, CDR1 SNHLY and CDR2 FYNNEI. CDR3 residues: CASIAARGWDTQYF. CDR3 nucleotides: TGTGCCAGCATTGCGGCTCGGGGGTGGGATACGCAGTATTTT.

This clone was recorded a few times. At the DNA level, this CDR3 is encoded by other sequences in the same sample as well. V gene TRBV9 combines with J gene TRBJ2-1; TRBD2 aligns across 9 bases. V gave up 2 bases and J gave up 6 bases; unmatched junction bases: 3. Germline V gene lookup returns CDR1 SGDLS and CDR2 YYNGEE. The CDR3 runs to 14 residues. DNA for the CDR3: TGTGCCAGCAGCGTTGCGGGAGGGCGCAATGAGCAGTTCTTC. The encoded protein is CASSVAGGRNEQFF.

This rearrangement joins TRBV7-9 to TRBJ2-5, with D possibly matching TRBD2 (5 bases). The CDR3 contains 16 residues. With 7 bases removed from V and 1 base from J, the gap between germline ends came to 19 bases. The germline gives CDR1 SEHNR, CDR2 FQNEAQ (reference sequence). Here the CDR3 reads CASILARIGSQETQYF. In nucleotides, the CDR3 is TGTGCCAGCATCCTAGCCAGGATAGGGAGCCAAGAGACCCAGTACTTC.

The chain employs TRBV28 and TRBJ2-5; perhaps TRBD1 as D (5 bases). Germline-derived CDR1 and CDR2 are MDHEN and SYDVKM. Trimming took off 4 bases at V and 1 base at J, with 10 bases between the two ends. The CDR3 loop spans 14 amino acids. For the CDR3, the DNA is TGTGCCAGCAGTTCCCCGCAGGGCCAAGAGACCCAGTACTTC. This sequence encodes CASSSPQGQETQYF.

The chain links TRBV7-2 to TRBJ2-4; TRBD2 matches at 16 bases. The CDR3 extends over 18 amino acids. The germline CDR1 and CDR2 sequences are SGHTA and FQGNSA. With 5 bases clipped from V and 2 bases from J, the junction kept 6 bases outside the gene matches. Written as DNA, the CDR3 is TGTGCCAGCAGCACGGGACTAGCGGGGGGGCGAACCAAAAACATTCAGTACTTC. Translating it yields CASSTGLAGGRTKNIQYF.

This chain joins TRBV29-1 and TRBJ2-5; 10 bases fit TRBD1. TRBJ2-7 matches the DNA end more closely, so the J call is doubtful. Germline values: CDR1 SQVTM, CDR2 ANQGSEA. CDR3 length: 14 amino acids. CDR3 sequence: CSVIRTGGLSEQYF. In nucleotides, the CDR3 is TGCAGCGTTATAAGGACAGGGGGTTTGAGCGAGCAGTACTTC.

The rearrangement uses TRBV25-1 and TRBJ1-4; no clear D gene. The germline V and J ends were trimmed by 5 bases and 7 bases, with 14 bases remaining between them. Germline lookup yields CDR1 MGHDK and CDR2 SYGVNS. There are 14 residues in the CDR3. In DNA form, the CDR3 reads TGTGCCAGCAGTCATGTGGGCGCGGGTGAAAAACTGTTTTTT. This translates into CASSHVGAGEKLFF.

The CDR3 DNA reads as TGTGCCATCAGCGGACAGGATAAACAGCCCCAGCATTTT. As protein: CAISGQDKQPQHF. V gene TRBV10-3 combines with J gene TRBJ1-5; 7 bases agree with TRBD1. The germline CDR1 and CDR2 sequences are ENHRY and SYGVKD. The V segment lost 6 bases and the J segment 7 bases; nucleotides outside the gene matches: 6. The CDR3 totals 13 residues.

This clone was recorded only once. The CDR3 bases are TGTGCCAGCAGTTACTCGAAGGCGGGCTCCTACAATGAGCAGTTCTTC. Its translation: CASSYSKAGSYNEQFF. The rearrangement links TRBV6-5 to TRBJ2-1; D perhaps matches TRBD2 (5 bases). The V gene lost 0 bases and the J gene lost 0 bases, with 9 bases spanning the gap. The CDR3 is 16 amino acids. Germline CDR1 is MNHEY and CDR2 is SVGAGI.

In this sample, this clone turned up a few times. The chain combines TRBV5-1 with TRBJ1-3; D perhaps matches TRBD1 (5 bases). CDR3 length: 15 amino acids. Germline V gene sequence: CDR1 SGHRS, CDR2 YFSETQ. V dropped 2 bases and J dropped 0 bases, with 9 bases sitting between them. The CDR3 reads CASSLLGLSGNTIYF. The CDR3 region has the DNA TGCGCCAGCAGCTTATTGGGACTCTCTGGAAACACCATATATTTT.

This clone was seen a handful of times. The rearrangement uses TRBV9 and TRBJ2-7, with TRBD2 as a possible D gene (6 bases). The CDR3 contains 15 residues. Germline assignment: CDR1 SGDLS and CDR2 YYNGEE. Trimming took 6 bases from V and 9 from J, leaving 25 bases between them. CDR3 in amino acids: CASTPGDSSPIGQYF. CDR3 coding DNA: TGTGCCAGCACACCCGGGGACTCCTCTCCTATCGGGCAGTACTTC. The full variable domain, with the rest looked up from reference TRBV9 and TRBJ2-7, is DSGVTQTPKHLITATGQRVTLRCSPRSGDLSVYWYQQSLDQGLQFLIQYYNGEERAKGNILERFSAQQFPDLHSELNLSSLELGDSALYFCASTPGDSSPIGQYFGPGTRLTVT.

The V call is TRBV30, the J call TRBJ2-5; possible D gene TRBD2, 6 bases. Trimming cost V 1 base and J 11 bases, with 20 bases left between them. This CDR3 comprises 14 residues. Germline CDR1 GTSNPN, CDR2 SVGIG (reference sequence). The CDR3 sequence: CAWSEGTRGLFQYF. CDR3 in DNA: TGTGCCTGGAGTGAGGGGACGCGGGGTTTGTTTCAGTACTTC.

CDR3: CAWSVFRGRGSNEKLFF. The DNA of the CDR3 is TGTGCCTGGAGTGTATTCAGGGGGCGCGGCTCTAATGAAAAACTGTTTTTT. The V call is TRBV30, the J call TRBJ1-4, with 8 nucleotides matching TRBD1. The trim removed 0 bases at V and 3 bases at J, leaving 9 bases unmatched. CDR3 length: 17 residues. The germline gives CDR1 GTSNPN, CDR2 SVGIG (reference sequence).

The chain links TRBV27 to TRBJ1-1, with 8 bases fitting TRBD1. Germline CDR1 MNHEY, CDR2 SMNVEV (reference sequence). The CDR3 totals 16 residues. V shed 4 bases, J shed 7 bases, and the junction held 14 bases outside the gene matches. CDR3 in amino acids: CASSSAQGAGVVEAFF. CDR3 bases: TGTGCCAGCAGTTCCGCTCAGGGGGCCGGGGTGGTTGAAGCTTTCTTT.

This clone was seen a few times. The CDR3: CASSPPFAGSNYGYTF. CDR3 nucleotides: TGTGCCAGCTCACCCCCATTTGCAGGGTCTAACTATGGCTACACCTTC. J is TRBJ1-2 and V is TRBV18; the D gene is possibly TRBD1 (5 bases). The V and J ends lost 3 bases and 0 bases respectively, with 14 bases between them. Germline CDR1 reads KGHSH; CDR2 reads LQKENI. The CDR3 runs to 16 residues.